The present entry profiles one TCR beta chain with its context. Its matching antigen is unknown. These data originate in a study of cytomegalovirus exposure and HLA in healthy donors. Study-wide background: Among 150 million to 200 million T cells, an earlier analysis found about 110 million unique TCR beta sequences. Overall study findings and caveats: For most TCR beta V segments, an earlier analysis put the productive rate at about 90% or about 30% of the time.

The PCR contained 60 Vbeta and 13 Jbeta primers. As originally analysed: Roughly 11 million shared chains were among the approximately 82 million unique TCR beta chains that a later analysis counted. Only in-frame clones appear in the TCRdb table, and some are missing; sequencing was by immunoSEQ multiplex PCR. V, J and clone size are taken as reported in that table, and D and trimming were inferred from the DNA itself. The table for this sample gives 90,000 to 150,000 clones. Sequences were obtained from PBMCs. This clonotype originated in a man between 18 and 35 years old in good health and CMV-seronegative.

The CDR3 nucleotides read TGTGCCAGCAGCGAGATGACAGGGGCCGAAGCTTTCTTT. Its translation is CASSEMTGAEAFF. The genes are TRBV7-2 and TRBJ1-1; TRBD1 matches at 8 bases. The CDR3 has 13 amino acids. Germline lookup yields CDR1 SGHTA and CDR2 FQGNSA. With V trimmed by 5 bases and J by 8 bases, 7 bases remained unmatched.